This T cell receptor beta chain was identified in a study of cytomegalovirus exposure and HLA in healthy donors (dated by TCRdb to 2016 to 2017). Study-level background: An earlier analysis of about 530 of the donors reported 276 Gb of sequence data and about 120 million unique TCR beta sequences obtained from around 180 million T cells. An early release covering some 640 HLA-typed donors comprised approximately 290 gigabases of sequencing data and tens of millions of unique TCR sequences. Of the roughly 390 genotyped donors, 81% were placed in the genetic ancestry cluster associated with self-reported Caucasian donors. The study aimed to test whether signatures of past pathogen exposure could be identified by cataloging public T cell receptors. The study used immunosequencing to profile the T cell repertoires of approximately 630 subjects and linked those repertoires to cytomegalovirus serostatus. In addition to the first cohort of 666 subjects, a separate validation cohort of about 120 different subjects was used. To predict cytomegalovirus infection status, the study brought together high-throughput TCR immunosequencing, statistical association of individual TCRs with disease status, and machine learning. A later analysis re-analyzed previously published TCR beta repertoires from hundreds of donors and added high-resolution HLA genotyping to study TCR occurrence patterns. In the later analysis, no new phenotypic data were used to find candidate immune exposures; instead, reliance was placed on TCR beta sequences and their occurrence across donors. In an earlier analysis of 500 to 650 of the donors, high-throughput TCR beta sequencing was used to judge whether each TCR beta V gene segment behaved as functional or pseudogenic. Donor age, sex, ethnicity and CMV serostatus were collected together with the repertoire data. A later genetic analysis took genome-wide SNP genotypes for about 55% of the roughly 670 donors and used that subset as a discovery cohort. All discovery cohort repertoires had been generated on a single sequencing platform. HLA typing included class I and class II loci at four-digit resolution. Typing coverage differed by locus: A, B, C, DRB1 and DQB1 were typed in roughly 620-630 donors, DQA1 in approximately 520, DPA1 in some 610, and DPB1 in approximately 450. A handful of DR-DQ haplotypes were handled as single units for association and clustering because linkage in the cohort was strong. Among about 400 genotyped donors of the cohort, an average of approximately 200,000 unique TCR beta nucleotide sequences was sequenced per donor, of which about 19% were non-productive.

The cohort comprised under 700 healthy bone marrow donors. At the time of sampling, all cohort members were nominally healthy, though unrecorded immune exposures were likely present. The donor was CMV seropositive and belonged to the group of 270 or so seropositive cohort members. Each donor provided a peripheral blood sample, and peripheral blood mononuclear cells were used for TCR beta sequencing. Genomic DNA extraction from the blood cell samples was performed with the Qiagen DNeasy Blood Extraction Kit. What the research found in general, with its limitations: In an earlier analysis of some 550 of the donors, most TCR beta V segments were observed in productive rearrangements about 87% or about 30% of the time, broadly matching IMGT annotations. In a later genetic analysis, fewer N-insertions in productive TCRs were reported among donors in an Asian-associated ancestry cluster than the approximately 670-donor mean. Presence/absence analyses assumed roughly uniform sequencing depth across donors, an assumption that may not hold. According to a later analysis, parvovirus B19, influenza, CMV and Epstein-Barr virus appeared linked to several top co-occurrence clusters. Most CMV-associated TCR beta chains appeared to be HLA-restricted in a later analysis, and the HLA associations seemed to be driven largely by CMV exposure. In a later analysis, 15,000 to 20,000 TCR beta sequences were associated with specific HLA alleles at a false discovery rate of 0.05. V-gene and J-gene trimming of TCR beta chains was associated with a missense DCLRE1C variant in a later genetic analysis, and the association was replicated in an independent cohort. Approximately 16 rarely observed V segments, including chromosome 9 orphons, were excluded from the earlier analysis of a few hundred of the donors because counts were too low. Cytomegalovirus status was reported to be diagnosed by the classifier with high specificity and sensitivity in both the original and validation cohorts. Some IMGT-functional V segments, including TRBV6-2 and TRBV6-3, could not be told apart with the 87-base-pair reads, so those segments were excluded. A group of highly shared sequence variants was considered likely to be a technical artifact of the sequencing pipeline. HLA typing was unavailable for some donors at each locus, so association tests used only the typed subset. CMV serostatus was the only immune exposure information available for the cohort. A further reported finding was that TCR beta sequences accurately predicted the HLA-A and HLA-B alleles for most subjects in the first cohort. Only TCR beta chains were sequenced in this cohort, and the absence of alpha or paired-chain data limited detectable features. Compared with equally common non-associated chains, HLA-associated TCR beta chains in a later analysis were more clonally expanded and had lower generation probabilities. The study listed 164 TCR beta chains as associated with cytomegalovirus. Assigning TCR associations to individual alleles was difficult when HLA alleles, especially DR and DQ, strongly co-occurred. A few of the identified cytomegalovirus-associated TCR beta chains were confirmed in vitro to be specific for cytomegalovirus antigens. In a later analysis, the rate of TCR association differed among HLA loci, with DRB1 alleles having the most associated TCRs and HLA-C alleles having the fewest. Most TCR sequences were observed very rarely across donors, whereas some public TCRs were present in many individuals. Linkage disequilibrium might explain the correlated functional status among segregating V segments, but an unknown experimental factor could not be excluded. The authors suggested that the approach could potentially be extended to other disease states and immunological phenotypes.

Its CDR3 holds 14 amino acids, cysteine through phenylalanine. Only the CDR3 DNA is retained, 42 bases long and in frame from the first base. V is trimmed back by 6 bases and J by 2 bases, and the junction contains 4 bases that no gene match accounts for. From the germline V gene, CDR1 is MNHNS and CDR2 is SASEGT. The library was generated by the immunoSEQ multiplex PCR assay. For the multiplex PCR, a mixture combining 60 forward primers for TCR Vbeta segments and 13 reverse primers for TCR Jbeta segments was used. The CDR3 region of rearranged TCR beta genes was amplified from genomic DNA with a multiplex PCR assay. On the Illumina HiSeq System, the amplified TCR beta libraries were sequenced as 87-base-pair reads. The published analysis was carried out like this. A later analysis tallied 75 million to 95 million unique TCR beta chains across the 666 repertoires, and around 10 million of those chains were shared by two or more donors. Raw reads were error-corrected and collapsed into unique sequences with a nearest-neighbor algorithm that merged closely related sequences to remove PCR and sequencing errors. To assign V, D and J gene segments, CDR3 sequences were aligned to IMGT reference sequences. Each retained sequence needed at least a six-nucleotide match to both a V gene segment and a J gene segment. A rearrangement was called productive if the CDR3 had no stop codons and remained in frame with V and J, and every other rearrangement was called non-productive. CDR3 was defined according to IMGT convention as the region running from the second conserved V-encoded cysteine to the conserved J-encoded phenylalanine. The earlier analysis of roughly 590 of the donors excluded any sequence lacking an unambiguous match to a single V gene segment. An earlier analysis of roughly 590 of the donors called V segments functional above 56.7% productive rearrangements and segregating when the between-donor standard deviation exceeded 5%. A statistical classification framework was built for diagnosing cytomegalovirus status from the catalog of TCR beta chain sequences. In a later analysis, TCR nucleotide sequences were compared against IMGT/GENE-DB human TR gene sequences so that V and J genes could be assigned. Using the TCRdist pipeline, a later analysis assigned CDR3 sequences along with most-parsimonious VDJ recombination scenarios. In a later analysis, every TCR beta chain was defined by the combination of its CDR3 amino acid sequence and its V-gene family, and reads without a unique V-gene family were dropped. A later analysis removed 550 to 700 highly shared, low-generation-probability nucleotide sequences to deal with suspected cross-contamination and a sequencing artifact. In a later analysis, a clonal expansion index was calculated for each public chain from normalized within-repertoire ranks of inferred template counts. In a later analysis, generation probabilities were computed with a VDJ recombination model fitted to out-of-frame rearrangements, and the resulting probabilities were checked against IGoR. A later analysis scored TCR-TCR, TCR-HLA and TCR-CMV co-occurrence with hypergeometric tests, applying a repertoire-size bias correction to TCR pairs. To estimate false discovery rates, a later analysis permuted the HLA or CMV assignments 20 times. In a later analysis, co-occurring TCRs were grouped using DBSCAN, and TCRdist sequence similarity was added for clustering within HLA-allele-positive subsets. Repertoires with fewer than 30,000 or more than 120,000 public chains, plus five repertoires with anomalous nucleotide sharing, were excluded from co-occurrence clustering. Not all clones reach the TCRdb copy of this immuneACCESS table, which keeps in-frame sequences only. Checked studies attribute under half of the gap to unresolved V genes and leave the rest unexplained. V, J and clone size derive from that table, while D and trimming were established from the DNA sequence. The sample table records tens of thousands of clones; about half of these occur just once. The top ten clones comprise less than 7% of the sample.

A remark on this clone: The target of this receptor is not known. No much larger clone is present one base from it, and per-base qualities are unavailable.

The sample taken for sequencing was PBMCs. This clonotype was obtained from a woman between 35 and 50 years old in good health and CMV-seropositive. The rearranged chain carries TRBV6-1 and TRBJ2-3, with TRBD2 matching 8 junction bases. The DNA is TGTGCCAGCAGAAGCGGGGGCCCCACAGATACGCAGTATTTT. Translated, this gives CASRSGGPTDTQYF.